One and the same sample provided the 7 T cell receptor beta chains below, sequenced in a study of CD8+CD57+ T cells in acquired aplastic anemia. Profiling of TCR beta VDJ combinations and CDR3 sequences used genomic DNA as template. TCRdb re-called the reads through MiXCR, storing one row per CDR3 protein. The repertoire has under 350,000 distinct CDR3 sequences, roughly three fifths of them found once; the top ten carry 6.5% to 10%. The sample comprised sorted CD4+, CD8+, or CD8+CD57+ T cells (not recorded which) from PBMCs. These receptors originate from a human donor with severe aplastic anemia or a healthy control (not recorded which).

The chain employs TRBV7-2 and TRBJ2-5; D is unclear. Germline CDR1 is SGHTA and CDR2 is FQGNSA. This CDR3 has 14 amino acids. The V end lost 1 base, the J end lost 4 bases, and 10 bases lay between the germline ends. The CDR3 DNA reads as TGTGCCAGCAGCTTAGTGGGGAAAGGAGAGACCCAGTACTTC. Amino acids: CASSLVGKGETQYF. The full variable domain, in which reference TRBV7-2 and TRBJ2-5 provide the parts outside the CDR3, is GAGVSQSPSNKVTEKGKDVELRCDPISGHTALYWYRQSLGQGLEFLIYFQGNSAPDKSGLPSDRFSAERTGGSVSTLTIQRTQQEDSAVYLCASSLVGKGETQYFGPGTRLLVL.

This clonotype was counted ten times or more. This CDR3 reads CASSFLAGLQYF. CDR3 nucleotide sequence: TGTGCCAGCAGCTTTCTAGCGGGCTTGCAGTATTTT. V and J are TRBV7-2 and TRBJ2-3, with 8 bases matching TRBD2. CDR1 and CDR2 (germline): SGHTA, FQGNSA. V shed 3 bases and J 11 bases; nucleotides not matched to a gene: 4. The CDR3 is made up of 12 amino acids.

V usage is TRBV19 and J usage is TRBJ2-3; tentatively, D is TRBD1 (5 bases). CDR3 length: 14 amino acids. V was cut by 4 bases and J by 11 bases, with 19 bases left in between. CDR1 and CDR2 from the germline V gene are LNHDA and SQIVND (reference sequence). As DNA, the CDR3 is TGTGCCAGTAGTAAATTGGACACCCAAAATGAGCAGTATTTT. Residues: CASSKLDTQNEQYF.

Only a few counts were recorded for this clonotype. This chain joins TRBV24-1 and TRBJ2-2; TRBD1 agrees at 7 bases. The CDR3 runs 15 residues. After removal of 2 bases from V and 3 bases from J, the junction contained 2 bases not matched to a gene. Germline V lookup: CDR1 KGHDR, CDR2 SFDVKD. The CDR3 is CATSDSDRDTGELFF. The DNA for the CDR3 is TGTGCCACCAGTGATTCCGACAGGGACACCGGGGAGCTGTTTTTT.

The rearrangement joins TRBV15 to TRBJ2-2; D is perhaps TRBD1 (6 bases). CDR3 length equals 15 residues. With 1 base removed from V and 8 bases from J, the gap between germline ends came to 14 bases. CDR1 is LNHNV and CDR2 is YYDKDF in the germline V gene (reference sequence). The DNA of the CDR3 is TGTGCCACCAGCAGAGTGGACAGAATGGGAGGGGAGCTGTTTTTT. Translating gives CATSRVDRMGGELFF.

This clonotype was detected many times. In DNA, the CDR3 is TGTGCCAGCAGCTTAGTGTTCGGGACCCTGGGAGAAAAACTGTTTTTT. Translated, it gives CASSLVFGTLGEKLFF. The chain recombines TRBV7-9 with TRBJ1-4; a weak D match, TRBD1 (5 bases). In germline, CDR1 is SEHNR, CDR2 FQNEAQ (reference sequence). V lost 1 base and J 8 bases, leaving 17 bases between the germline ends. The CDR3 is 16 amino acids.

This clonotype was seen many times. The rearrangement links TRBV5-1 to TRBJ1-5, with D uncertain. The CDR3 length is 13 residues. CDR1 and CDR2 (germline): SGHRS, YFSETQ. The ends were cut back, 4 bases at V and 8 bases at J, with 13 bases in the middle. The CDR3 DNA reads TGCGCCAGCAGCGTCTCGGGTTCTGAGCCCCAGCATTTT. Protein: CASSVSGSEPQHF.